This TCR beta chain comes out of a study of TIL therapy for anti-PD-1-resistant metastatic lung cancer. Study summary: Most patients had lung adenocarcinoma. Tumors carried a median about 1.4 non-synonymous mutations per megabase.

V dropped 2 bases and J dropped 7 bases, with 14 bases sitting between them. Germline V gene sequence: CDR1 MGHDK, CDR2 SYGVNS. The CDR3 is 14 amino acids. On this clone itself: What it binds is not known.

General study findings and limits: Patients were highly selected, enriched for treatment-naive, never-smoker and oncogene-addicted cases.

Documented time point: pre-treatment sample, taken before nivolumab and TIL therapy. Tumor tissue came from excised metastases, mostly pleural nodules or supraclavicular lymph nodes. Enrollment ran from 2017 to January 2020. This was the immunoSEQ v3 assay. The protocol was immunoSEQ multiplex PCR, while the TCRdb copy is restricted to in-frame clones and leaves out a portion. This table holds thousands of clones, more than 70% found once. The chain couples TRBV25-1 to TRBJ2-5; perhaps TRBD2 as D (6 bases). The receptor was derived from a person aged 25 to 80 with non-small cell lung cancer. The sample in question was tumor tissue, obtained at baseline. CDR3 region: CASSETGVRGTQYF. The DNA of the CDR3 is TGTGCCAGCAGTGAAACGGGGGTACGTGGGACCCAGTACTTC.